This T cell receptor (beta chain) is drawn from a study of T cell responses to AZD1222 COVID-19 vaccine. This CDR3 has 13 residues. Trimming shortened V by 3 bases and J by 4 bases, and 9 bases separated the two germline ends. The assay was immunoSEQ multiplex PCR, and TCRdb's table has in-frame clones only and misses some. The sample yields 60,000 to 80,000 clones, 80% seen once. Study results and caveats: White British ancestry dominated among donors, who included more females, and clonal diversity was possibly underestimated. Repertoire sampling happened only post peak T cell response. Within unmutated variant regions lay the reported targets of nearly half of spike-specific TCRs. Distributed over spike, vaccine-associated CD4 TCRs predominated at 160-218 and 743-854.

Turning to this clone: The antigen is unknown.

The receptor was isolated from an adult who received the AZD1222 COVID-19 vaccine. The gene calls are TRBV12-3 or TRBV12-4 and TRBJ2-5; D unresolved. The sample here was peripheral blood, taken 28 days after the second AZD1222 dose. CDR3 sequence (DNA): TGTGCCAGCAGTTTTTTGGGTCTAGAGACCCAGTACTTC. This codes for CASSFLGLETQYF.